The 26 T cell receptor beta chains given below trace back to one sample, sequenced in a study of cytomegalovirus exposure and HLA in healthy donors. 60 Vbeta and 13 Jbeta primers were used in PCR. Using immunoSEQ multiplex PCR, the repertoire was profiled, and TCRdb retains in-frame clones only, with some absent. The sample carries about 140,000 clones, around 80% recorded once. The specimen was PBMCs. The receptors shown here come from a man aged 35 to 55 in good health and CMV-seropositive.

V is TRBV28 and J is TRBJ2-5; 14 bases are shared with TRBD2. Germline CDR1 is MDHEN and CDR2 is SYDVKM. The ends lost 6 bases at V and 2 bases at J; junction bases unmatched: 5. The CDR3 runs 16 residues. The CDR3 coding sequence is TGTGCCAGCAGACAAGGACTAGCGGGGGGTCAAGAGACCCAGTACTTC. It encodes CASRQGLAGGQETQYF.

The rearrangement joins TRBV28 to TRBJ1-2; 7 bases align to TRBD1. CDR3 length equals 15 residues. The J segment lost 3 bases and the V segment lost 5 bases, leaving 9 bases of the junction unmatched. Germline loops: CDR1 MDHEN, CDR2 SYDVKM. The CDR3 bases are TGTGCCAGCAGTGGCCCAAGGGGGCGAGACTATGGCTACACCTTC. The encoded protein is CASSGPRGRDYGYTF.

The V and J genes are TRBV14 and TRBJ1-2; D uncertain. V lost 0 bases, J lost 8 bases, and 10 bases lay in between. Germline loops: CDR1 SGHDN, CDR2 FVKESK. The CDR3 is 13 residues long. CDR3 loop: CASSQEYGWGYTF. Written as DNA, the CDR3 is TGTGCCAGCAGCCAAGAGTACGGTTGGGGCTACACCTTC.

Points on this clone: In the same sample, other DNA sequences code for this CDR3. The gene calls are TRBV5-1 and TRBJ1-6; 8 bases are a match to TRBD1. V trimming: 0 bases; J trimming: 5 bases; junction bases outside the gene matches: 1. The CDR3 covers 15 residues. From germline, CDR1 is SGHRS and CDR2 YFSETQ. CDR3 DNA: TGCGCCAGCAGCTTGGGACAGGGGAATAATTCACCCCTCCACTTT. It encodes CASSLGQGNNSPLHF.

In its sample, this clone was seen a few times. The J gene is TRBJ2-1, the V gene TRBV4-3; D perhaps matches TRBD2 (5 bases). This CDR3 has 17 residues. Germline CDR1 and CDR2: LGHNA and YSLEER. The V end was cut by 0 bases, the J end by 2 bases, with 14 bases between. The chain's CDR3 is CASSQDLGGPTYNEQFF. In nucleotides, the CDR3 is TGCGCCAGCAGCCAAGATCTCGGCGGGCCTACCTACAATGAGCAGTTCTTC.

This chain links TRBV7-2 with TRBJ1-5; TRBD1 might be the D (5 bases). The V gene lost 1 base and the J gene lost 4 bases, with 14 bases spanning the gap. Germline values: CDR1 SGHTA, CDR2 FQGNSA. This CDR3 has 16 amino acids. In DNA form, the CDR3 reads TGTGCCAGCAGCTTAGTCAGGGCGAATGGGAATCAGCCCCAGCATTTT. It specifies CASSLVRANGNQPQHF.

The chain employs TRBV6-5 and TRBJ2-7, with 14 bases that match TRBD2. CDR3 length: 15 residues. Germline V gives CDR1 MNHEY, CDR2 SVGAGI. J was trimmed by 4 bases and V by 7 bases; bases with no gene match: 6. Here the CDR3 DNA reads TGTGCCAGCAAGAGGGGACTAGCGGGAGCTTACGAGCAGTACTTC. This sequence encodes CASKRGLAGAYEQYF.

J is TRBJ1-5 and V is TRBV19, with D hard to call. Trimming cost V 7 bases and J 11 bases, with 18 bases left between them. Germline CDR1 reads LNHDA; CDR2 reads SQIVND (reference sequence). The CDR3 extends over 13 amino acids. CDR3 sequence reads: CASKGGLNRAQHF. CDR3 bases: TGTGCCAGTAAGGGCGGGTTAAATAGAGCCCAGCATTTT. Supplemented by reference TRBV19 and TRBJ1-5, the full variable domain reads DGGITQSPKYLFRKEGQNVTLSCEQNLNHDAMYWYRQDPGQGLRLIYYSQIVNDFQKGDIAEGYSVSREKKESFPLTVTSAQKNPTAFYLCASKGGLNRAQHFGDGTRLSIL.

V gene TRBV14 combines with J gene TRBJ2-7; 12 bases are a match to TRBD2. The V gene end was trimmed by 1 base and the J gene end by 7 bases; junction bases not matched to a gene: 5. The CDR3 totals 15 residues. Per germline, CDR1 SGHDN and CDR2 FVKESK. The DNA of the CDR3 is TGTGCCAGCAGCCAAGCGCTAGCGGGAGGGCTTGAGCAGTACTTC. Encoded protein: CASSQALAGGLEQYF.

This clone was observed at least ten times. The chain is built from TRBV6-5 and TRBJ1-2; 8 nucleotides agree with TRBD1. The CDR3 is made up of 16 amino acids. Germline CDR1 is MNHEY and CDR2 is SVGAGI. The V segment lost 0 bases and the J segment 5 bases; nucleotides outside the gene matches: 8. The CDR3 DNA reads TGTGCCAGCAGTTACTCGGGGGGCAGGGGGCGTTATGGCTACACCTTC. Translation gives CASSYSGGRGRYGYTF.

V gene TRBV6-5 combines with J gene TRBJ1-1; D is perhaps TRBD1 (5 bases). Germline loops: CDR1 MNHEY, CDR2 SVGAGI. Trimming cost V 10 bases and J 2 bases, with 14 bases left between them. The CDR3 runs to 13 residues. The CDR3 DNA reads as TGTGCCACGTCTGACAGTCTAAACACTGAAGCTTTCTTT. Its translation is CATSDSLNTEAFF.

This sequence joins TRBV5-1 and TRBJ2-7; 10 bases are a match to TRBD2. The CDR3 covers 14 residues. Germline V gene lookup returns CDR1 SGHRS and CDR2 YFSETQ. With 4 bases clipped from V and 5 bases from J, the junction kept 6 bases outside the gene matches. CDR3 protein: CASSPGLATDEQYF. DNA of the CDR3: TGCGCCAGCAGCCCGGGACTAGCGACCGACGAGCAGTACTTC.

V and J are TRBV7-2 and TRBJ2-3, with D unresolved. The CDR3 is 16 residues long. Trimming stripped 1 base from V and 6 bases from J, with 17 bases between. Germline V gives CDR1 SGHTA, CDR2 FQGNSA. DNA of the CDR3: TGTGCCAGCAGCTTAGTTCGTGGAGCCATGTTGGATACGCAGTATTTT. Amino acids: CASSLVRGAMLDTQYF.

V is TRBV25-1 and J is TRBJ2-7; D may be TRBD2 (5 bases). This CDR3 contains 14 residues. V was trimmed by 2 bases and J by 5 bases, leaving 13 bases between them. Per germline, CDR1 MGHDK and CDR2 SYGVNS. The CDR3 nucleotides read TGTGCCAGCAGTGAACCTGGAGGTTGGGACGAGCAGTACTTC. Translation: CASSEPGGWDEQYF.

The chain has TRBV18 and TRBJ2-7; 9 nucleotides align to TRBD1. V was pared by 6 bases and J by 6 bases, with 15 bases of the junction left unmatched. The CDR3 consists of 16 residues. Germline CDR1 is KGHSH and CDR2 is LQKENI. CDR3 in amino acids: CASSPRSGTGTIEQYF. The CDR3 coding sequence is TGTGCCAGCTCCCCAAGATCGGGGACAGGGACCATCGAGCAGTACTTC.

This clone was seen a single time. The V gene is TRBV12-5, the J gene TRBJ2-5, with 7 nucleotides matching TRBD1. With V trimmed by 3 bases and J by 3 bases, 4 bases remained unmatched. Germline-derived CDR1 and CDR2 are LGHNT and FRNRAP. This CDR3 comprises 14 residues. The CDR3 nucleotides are TGTGCTAGTGGTTTATGGGACAGAGAAGAGACCCAGTACTTC. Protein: CASGLWDREETQYF. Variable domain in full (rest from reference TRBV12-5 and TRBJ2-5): DARVTQTPRHKVTEMGQEVTMRCQPILGHNTVFWYRQTMMQGLELLAYFRNRAPLDDSGMPKDRFSAEMPDATLATLKIQPSEPRDSAVYFCASGLWDREETQYFGPGTRLLVL.

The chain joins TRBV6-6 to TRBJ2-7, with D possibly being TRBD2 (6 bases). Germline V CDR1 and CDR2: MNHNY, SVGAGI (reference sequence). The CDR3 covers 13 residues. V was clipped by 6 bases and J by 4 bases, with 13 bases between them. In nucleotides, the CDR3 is TGTGCCAGCAGGCGGGACTCAGGATACGAGCAGTACTTC. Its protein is CASRRDSGYEQYF.

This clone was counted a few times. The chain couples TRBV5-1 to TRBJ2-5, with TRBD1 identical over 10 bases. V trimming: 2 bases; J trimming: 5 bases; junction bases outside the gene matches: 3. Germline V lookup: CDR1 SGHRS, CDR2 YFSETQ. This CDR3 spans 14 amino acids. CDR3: CASSLGQGGETQYF. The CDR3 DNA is TGCGCCAGCAGCTTAGGACAGGGGGGCGAGACCCAGTACTTC.

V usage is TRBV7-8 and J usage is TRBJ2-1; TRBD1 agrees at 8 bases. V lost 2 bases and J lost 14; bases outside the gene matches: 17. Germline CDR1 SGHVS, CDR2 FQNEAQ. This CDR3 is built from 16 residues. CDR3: CASSLLIISGQGLKFF. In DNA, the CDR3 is TGTGCCAGCAGCTTATTAATCATCTCCGGACAGGGTTTGAAGTTCTTC.

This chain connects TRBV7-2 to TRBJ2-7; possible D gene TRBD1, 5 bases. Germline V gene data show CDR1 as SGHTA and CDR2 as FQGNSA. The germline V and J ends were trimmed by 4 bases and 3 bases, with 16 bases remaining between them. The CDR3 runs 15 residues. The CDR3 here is CASSSIGAQGYEQYF. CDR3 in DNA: TGTGCCAGCAGCTCCATAGGGGCGCAGGGCTACGAGCAGTACTTC.

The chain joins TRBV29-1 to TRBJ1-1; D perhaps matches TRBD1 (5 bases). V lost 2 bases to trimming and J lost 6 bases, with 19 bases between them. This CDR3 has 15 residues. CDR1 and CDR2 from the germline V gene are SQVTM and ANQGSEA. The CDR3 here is CSVELLGGGDSEAFF. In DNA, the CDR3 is TGCAGCGTTGAATTGTTGGGGGGGGGTGACTCTGAAGCTTTCTTT.

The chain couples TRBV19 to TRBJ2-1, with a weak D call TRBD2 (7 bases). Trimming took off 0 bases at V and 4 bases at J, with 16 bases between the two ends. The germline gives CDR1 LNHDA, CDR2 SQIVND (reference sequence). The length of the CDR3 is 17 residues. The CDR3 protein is CASSIDSGGPNYNEQFF. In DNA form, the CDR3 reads TGTGCCAGTAGTATAGATTCGGGGGGCCCCAATTACAATGAGCAGTTCTTC. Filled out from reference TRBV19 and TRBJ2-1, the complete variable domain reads DGGITQSPKYLFRKEGQNVTLSCEQNLNHDAMYWYRQDPGQGLRLIYYSQIVNDFQKGDIAEGYSVSREKKESFPLTVTSAQKNPTAFYLCASSIDSGGPNYNEQFFGPGTRLTVL.

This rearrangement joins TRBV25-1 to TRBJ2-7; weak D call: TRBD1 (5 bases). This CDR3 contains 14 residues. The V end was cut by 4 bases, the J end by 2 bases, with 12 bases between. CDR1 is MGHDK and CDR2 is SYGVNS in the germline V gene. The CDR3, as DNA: TGTGCCAGCAGTGGGGGCAGCCGGCCCTACGAGCAGTACTTC. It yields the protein CASSGGSRPYEQYF.

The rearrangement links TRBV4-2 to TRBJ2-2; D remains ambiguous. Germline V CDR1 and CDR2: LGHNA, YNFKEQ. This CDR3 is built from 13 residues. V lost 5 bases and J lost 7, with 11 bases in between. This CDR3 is CASSSALDGELFF. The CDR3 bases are TGTGCCAGCAGCTCCGCCCTAGACGGGGAGCTGTTTTTT.

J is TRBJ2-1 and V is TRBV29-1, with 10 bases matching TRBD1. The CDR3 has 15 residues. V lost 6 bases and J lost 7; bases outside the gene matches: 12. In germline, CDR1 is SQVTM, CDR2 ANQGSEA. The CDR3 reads CSVLTSGTGDNEQFF. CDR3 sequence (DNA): TGCAGCGTACTAACGTCCGGGACAGGGGATAATGAGCAGTTCTTC.

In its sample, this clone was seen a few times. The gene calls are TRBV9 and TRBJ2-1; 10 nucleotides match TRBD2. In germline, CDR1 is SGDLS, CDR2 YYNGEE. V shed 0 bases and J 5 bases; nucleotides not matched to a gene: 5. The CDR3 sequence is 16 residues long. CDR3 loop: CASSVATSGTHNEQFF. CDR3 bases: TGTGCCAGCAGCGTAGCTACTAGCGGGACCCACAATGAGCAGTTCTTC.